What follows are 3 T cell receptor beta chains derived from one specimen sequenced in a study of T cell repertoires in cytomegalovirus infection. Antigen specificity for these receptors is unknown. MiXCR was run by TCRdb on the reads, yielding one entry per CDR3 protein. In the table there are hundreds of thousands of distinct CDR3 sequences, approximately 33% of which are singletons. The specimen comprised cultured PBMCs, sampled from culture after CMV antigen stimulation. These receptors all stem from a human donor in good health (CMV status not recorded). Some clones in this sample may be carry-over from other donors' samples.

The V call is TRBV7-2, the J call TRBJ2-1; the D gene is possibly TRBD1 (5 bases). V was pared by 5 bases and J by 8 bases, with 19 bases between. Looked up from germline, CDR1 is SGHTA and CDR2 is FQGNSA. The CDR3 contains 15 residues. In nucleotides, the CDR3 is TGTGCCAGCAGCCCCGACAGTCGTCTCCCCCATGAGCAGTTCTTC. Translation: CASSPDSRLPHEQFF. The full variable domain, rest sourced from reference TRBV7-2 and TRBJ2-1, is GAGVSQSPSNKVTEKGKDVELRCDPISGHTALYWYRQSLGQGLEFLIYFQGNSAPDKSGLPSDRFSAERTGGSVSTLTIQRTQQEDSAVYLCASSPDSRLPHEQFFGPGTRLTVL.

The sample holds a few counts of this clonotype. The chain links TRBV5-6 to TRBJ2-1, with D possibly being TRBD2 (6 bases). The CDR3 runs 17 residues. Germline V gives CDR1 SGHDT, CDR2 YYEEEE. V lost 0 bases and J 8 bases, leaving 21 bases between the germline ends. The chain's CDR3 is CASSLAGGIGVADEQFF. The CDR3 coding sequence is TGTGCCAGCAGCTTGGCCGGCGGGATCGGGGTAGCCGATGAGCAGTTCTTC.

J is TRBJ2-1 and V is TRBV18; 8 nucleotides line up with TRBD2. The CDR3 length is 15 residues. Germline-derived CDR1 and CDR2 are KGHSH and LQKENI. V lost 2 bases, J lost 6 bases, and 6 bases stayed unmatched. The CDR3 DNA reads TGTGCCAGCTCACCAGGAGTAGCGGGAAGCAATGAGCAGTTCTTC. Translating gives CASSPGVAGSNEQFF. Using reference TRBV18 and TRBJ2-1 for the parts outside the CDR3, the full variable domain is NAGVMQNPRHLVRRRGQEARLRCSPMKGHSHVYWYRQLPEEGLKFMVYLQKENIIDESGMPKERFSAEFPKEGPSILRIQQVVRGDSAAYFCASSPGVAGSNEQFFGPGTRLTVL.